Below, 5 T cell receptor beta chains from the same sample are listed, as sequenced in a study of metastatic and nonmetastatic thyroid tumors. No patient had received any treatment before thyroid surgery. TCRdb re-clonotyped the PCR reads via MiXCR. The table has approximately 42,000 clones, more than 20% seen once. Sequenced material: tumor tissue. The source is a female donor with papillary thyroid cancer or a benign thyroid nodule (not recorded which). Some clones in this sample may be carry-over from other donors' samples.

This clone was seen at least ten times. The chain combines TRBV6-6 with TRBJ2-7, with D maybe TRBD2 (6 bases). Looked up from germline, CDR1 is MNHNY and CDR2 is SVGAGI (reference sequence). V was shortened by 2 bases and J by 4 bases, with 12 bases between the two germline ends. The CDR3 extends over 14 amino acids. As DNA, the CDR3 is TGTGCCAGCAGTTACGGGGGACTCCAATACGAGCAGTACTTC. Translating it yields CASSYGGLQYEQYF.

This clone was picked up many times. V is TRBV5-1 and J is TRBJ2-3; 7 nucleotides match TRBD1. This CDR3 has 16 amino acids. With 4 bases clipped from V and 1 base from J, the junction kept 9 bases outside the gene matches. CDR1 SGHRS and CDR2 YFSETQ come from the germline V gene. The CDR3 region is CASSLGTDVRTDTQYF. The DNA for the CDR3 is TGCGCCAGCAGCCTCGGGACAGACGTTCGCACAGATACGCAGTATTTT.

In the case of this clone: No conserved phenylalanine or tryptophan is present at the end of the CDR3, so a read error is the likely explanation. Because the CDR3's place on the DNA is in doubt, the DNA is left out and the CDR3 is given as listed by TCRdb. The chain couples TRBV6-2 or TRBV6-3 to TRBJ2-1; the D call in the table, TRBD2, was not verified against the DNA. The CDR3 is 15 residues long, counting both termini. Germline CDR1 and CDR2: MNHEY and SVGEGT. This CDR3 reads CASRALAGSLAGATL.

This clone was found many times. The rearrangement links TRBV3-1 to TRBJ1-5, with D uncertain. With 1 base removed from V and 0 bases from J, the gap between germline ends came to 7 bases. The germline gives CDR1 LGHDT, CDR2 YNNKEL (reference sequence). There are 15 residues in the CDR3. The CDR3 spells CASSQGWDSNQPQHF. CDR3 in DNA: TGTGCCAGCAGCCAAGGGTGGGATAGCAATCAGCCCCAGCATTTT. The whole variable domain, filled in from reference TRBV3-1 and TRBJ1-5, reads DTAVSQTPKYLVTQMGNDKSIKCEQNLGHDTMYWYKQDSKKFLKIMFSYNNKELIINETVPNRFSPKSPDKAHLNLHINSLELGDSAVYFCASSQGWDSNQPQHFGDGTRLSIL.

This clone appeared many times. The chain joins TRBV6-5 to TRBJ2-7; TRBD1 matches at 7 bases. From germline, CDR1 is MNHEY and CDR2 SVGAGI. The CDR3 is 16 residues long. J was trimmed by 0 bases and V by 2 bases; bases with no gene match: 7. As DNA, the CDR3 is TGTGCCAGCAGTTACCTCGGGACAGTAAGCTCCTACGAGCAGTACTTC. It codes for CASSYLGTVSSYEQYF.